Each of the 8 T cell receptor beta chains below was sequenced from the same sample in a study of T cell responses to AZD1222 COVID-19 vaccine. TCRdb's copy holds only in-frame clones and misses some; the assay was immunoSEQ multiplex PCR. The repertoire holds tens of thousands of clones, with 70% to 90% as singletons. Sequencing used peripheral blood, obtained on day 0 of AZD1222 vaccination. These receptors came from an adult in good health.

This clone appeared a single time. The chain carries TRBV5-1 and TRBJ2-5; D not certain. The germline V gene has CDR1 SGHRS and CDR2 YFSETQ. The V end lost 3 bases, the J end lost 1 base, and 7 bases lay between the germline ends. This CDR3 comprises 13 residues. The CDR3 region has the DNA TGCGCCAGCAGCTCCGGGCCCCAAGAGACCCAGTACTTC. Protein product: CASSSGPQETQYF.

The chain recombines TRBV27 with TRBJ2-1, with a weak D call TRBD1 (6 bases). Trimming took 4 bases from V and 0 from J, leaving 13 bases between them. CDR3 length equals 16 residues. Germline lookup yields CDR1 MNHEY and CDR2 SMNVEV (reference sequence). The CDR3: CASSSPGTNSYNEQFF. In DNA form, the CDR3 reads TGTGCCAGCAGTTCCCCCGGGACAAACTCCTACAATGAGCAGTTCTTC.

J is TRBJ1-2 and V is TRBV27; no definite D call. V was pared by 6 bases and J by 4 bases, with 21 bases between. Germline values: CDR1 MNHEY, CDR2 SMNVEV (reference sequence). The CDR3 consists of 16 residues. The CDR3 sequence is CASSSPTAGFFYGYTF. The CDR3 coding sequence is TGTGCCAGCAGCAGCCCCACGGCAGGTTTTTTCTATGGCTACACCTTC.

The V call is TRBV27, the J call TRBJ2-5, with D possibly being TRBD1 or TRBD2 (5 bases each). The CDR3 is 11 amino acids. The V gene's germline CDR1 is MNHEY and CDR2 SMNVEV (reference sequence). The V gene lost 7 bases and the J gene lost 5 bases, with 8 bases spanning the gap. The CDR3 DNA reads TGTGCCAGCAACGAGGGGGAGACCCAGTACTTC. Its protein product is CASNEGETQYF.

This clone turned up a few times. The chain employs TRBV27 and TRBJ1-4; maybe TRBD1 (5 bases). Germline loops: CDR1 MNHEY, CDR2 SMNVEV (reference sequence). Trimming shortened V by 8 bases and J by 7 bases, and 17 bases separated the two germline ends. The CDR3 covers 14 residues. CDR3 in amino acids: CASQNLGPSEKLFF. In DNA form, the CDR3 reads TGTGCCAGCCAAAATCTGGGACCCTCTGAAAAACTGTTTTTT. The full variable domain, with the rest looked up from reference TRBV27 and TRBJ1-4, is EAQVTQNPRYLITVTGKKLTVTCSQNMNHEYMSWYRQDPGLGLRQIYYSMNVEVTDKGDVPEGYKVSRKEKRNFPLILESPSPNQTSLYFCASQNLGPSEKLFFGSGTQLSVL.

The chain has TRBV9 and TRBJ1-3; a possible D gene is TRBD1 (5 bases). V lost 1 base, J lost 0 bases, and 11 bases lay in between. The germline V gene encodes CDR1 SGDLS and CDR2 YYNGEE. This CDR3 is 16 amino acids long. CDR3 residues: CASSVTPTVSGNTIYF. The CDR3 DNA reads as TGTGCCAGCAGCGTAACCCCGACAGTCTCTGGAAACACCATATATTTT.

The gene calls are TRBV18 and TRBJ2-1, with D unclear. The V gene lost 4 bases and the J gene lost 0 bases, with 7 bases spanning the gap. The CDR3 loop spans 14 amino acids. The germline V gene has CDR1 KGHSH and CDR2 LQKENI. DNA for the CDR3: TGTGCCAGCTCACTCCTTGGCTCCTACAATGAGCAGTTCTTC. The encoded protein is CASSLLGSYNEQFF. The whole variable domain, remainder taken from reference TRBV18 and TRBJ2-1, is NAGVMQNPRHLVRRRGQEARLRCSPMKGHSHVYWYRQLPEEGLKFMVYLQKENIIDESGMPKERFSAEFPKEGPSILRIQQVVRGDSAAYFCASSLLGSYNEQFFGPGTRLTVL.

This clone is a singleton in its sample. This sequence joins TRBV5-1 and TRBJ2-3; 12 positions agree with TRBD2. The CDR3 is made up of 16 amino acids. V lost 0 bases to trimming and J lost 4 bases; unmatched junction nucleotides: 3. Germline V gene data show CDR1 as SGHRS and CDR2 as YFSETQ. The CDR3: CASSLAASGGADTQYF. The DNA of the CDR3 is TGCGCCAGCAGCTTGGCGGCTAGCGGGGGGGCAGATACGCAGTATTTT. The variable domain in full, completed from reference TRBV5-1 and TRBJ2-3, reads KAGVTQTPRYLIKTRGQQVTLSCSPISGHRSVSWYQQTPGQGLQFLFEYFSETQRNKGNFPGRFSGRQFSNSRSEMNVSTLELGDSALYLCASSLAASGGADTQYFGPGTRLTVL.